This TCR beta chain derives from a study of blood T cells in healthy people across ages. Using a J-beta primer mix together with a sample-barcoded 5' primer, a second PCR was run for about 6 to 11 cycles. Sequencing yielded, for each sample, at least 3 million paired-end reads carrying CDR3. A single record per CDR3 protein comes from TCRdb applying MiXCR to the 5' RACE reads. The data contain around 900,000 distinct CDR3 sequences, just over 50% of them singletons. Sequencing used blood. This TCR derives from a woman aged 55-69 years in good health.

In DNA, the CDR3 is TGTGCCACAAGACGGAGTCAAGAGACCCAGTACTTC. This codes for CATRRSQETQYF. The V gene is TRBV6-5, the J gene TRBJ2-5; D gene unclear. CDR1 and CDR2 (germline): MNHEY, SVGAGI. The V and J ends lost 10 bases and 2 bases respectively, with 11 bases between them. The CDR3 contains 12 residues.